Below are 5 T cell receptor beta chains sequenced from a single sample in a study of vaccination and CD4 T cells after COVID-19. CD4+ T cells that had been cultured provided DNA sequenced with the Oncomine TCR Beta short-read assay. From the PCR reads, TCRdb called clonotypes with MiXCR, one entry per CDR3 protein. The sample has 3,000 to 4,500 distinct CDR3 sequences, approximately 30% seen once. Their antigens remain unidentified. Treatment here: approximately nine-day PBMC culture with coronavirus spike peptide pools or control peptides (ViraFEST assay). Input material: CD4+ T cells from blood, cultured in vitro. These receptors were collected from a human donor who had recovered from COVID-19.

This clonotype was seen a few times. The chain is built from TRBV20-1 and TRBJ1-5; D unresolved. The CDR3 sequence is 14 residues long. V was clipped by 0 bases and J by 4 bases, with 10 bases between them. Germline V gene data show CDR1 as DFQATT and CDR2 as SNEGSKA (reference sequence). In DNA, the CDR3 is TGCAGTGCTAGAGATGAACAGTGGAATCAGCCCCAGCATTTT. Its translation: CSARDEQWNQPQHF.

This rearrangement joins TRBV12-3 or TRBV12-4 to TRBJ1-1; no reliable D call. The V gene lost 8 bases and the J gene lost 0 bases, with 10 bases spanning the gap. This CDR3 comprises 13 residues. The CDR3 protein is CASQRLLNTEAFF. DNA of the CDR3: TGTGCCAGCCAGAGACTCCTGAACACTGAAGCTTTCTTT.

This clonotype qualifies as medium-sized. The chain employs TRBV30 and TRBJ1-6; D perhaps matches TRBD1 (5 bases). CDR3 length: 13 residues. Trimming removed 3 bases from V and 5 bases from J, with 8 bases in between. Germline assignment: CDR1 GTSNPN and CDR2 SVGIG (reference sequence). The CDR3 protein is CAWRGENNSPLHF. The CDR3 DNA follows: TGTGCCTGGAGAGGGGAAAATAATTCACCCCTCCACTTT. The whole variable domain, filled in from reference TRBV30 and TRBJ1-6, reads SQTIHQWPATLVQPVGSPLSLECTVEGTSNPNLYWYRQAAGRGLQLLFYSVGIGQISSEVPQNLSASRPQDRQFILSSKKLLLSDSGFYLCAWRGENNSPLHFGNGTRLTVT.

The rearrangement joins TRBV11-2 to TRBJ1-1, with a weak D call TRBD1 (6 bases). CDR3 length equals 15 residues. CDR1 SGHAT and CDR2 FQNNGV come from the germline V gene. V lost 0 bases, J lost 6 bases, and 14 bases lay in between. CDR3 DNA sequence: TGTGCCAGCAGCTTAGAGGGGGCGCGTATGTCTGAAGCTTTCTTT. It translates to CASSLEGARMSEAFF.

This clonotype has more than one count but fewer than ten. The CDR3 region has the DNA TGTGCCAGCGGAGGTGGACTAGCGGGGGCTAACTACAATGAGCAGTTCTTC. The encoded protein is CASGGGLAGANYNEQFF. The chain carries TRBV6-1 and TRBJ2-1; the match to TRBD2 covers 13 bases. J gave up 3 bases and V 8 bases, and 10 bases lay outside the gene matches. Germline lookup yields CDR1 MNHNS and CDR2 SASEGT. The CDR3 is 17 amino acids.